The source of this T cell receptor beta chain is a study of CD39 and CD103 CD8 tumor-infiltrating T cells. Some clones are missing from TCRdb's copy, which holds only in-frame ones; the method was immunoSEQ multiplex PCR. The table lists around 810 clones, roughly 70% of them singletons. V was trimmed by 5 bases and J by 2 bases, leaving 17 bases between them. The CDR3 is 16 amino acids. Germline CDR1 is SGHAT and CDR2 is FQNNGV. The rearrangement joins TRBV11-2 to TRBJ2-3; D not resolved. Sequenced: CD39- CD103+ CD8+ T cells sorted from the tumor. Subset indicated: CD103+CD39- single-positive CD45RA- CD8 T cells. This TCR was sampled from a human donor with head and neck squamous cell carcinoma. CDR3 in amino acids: CASSGMGWHLTDTQYF. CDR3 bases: TGTGCCAGCAGCGGCATGGGTTGGCATCTCACAGATACGCAGTATTTT.